One and the same sample provided the 28 T cell receptor beta chains below, sequenced in a study of cytomegalovirus exposure and HLA in healthy donors. Primers: 60 Vbeta forward and 13 Jbeta reverse. Some clones are missing from TCRdb's copy, which holds only in-frame ones; the method was immunoSEQ multiplex PCR. The profile shows approximately 160,000 clones, approximately 77% of them singletons. The sequenced material came from PBMCs. The receptor set was obtained from a male donor in good health and CMV-seropositive.

The chain couples TRBV4-1 to TRBJ2-7; 8 nucleotides line up with TRBD1. The CDR3 length is 14 residues. CDR1 is MGHRA, CDR2 YSYEKL, per germline. J gave up 2 bases and V 5 bases, and 5 bases lay outside the gene matches. CDR3 in amino acids: CASSTRTGPYEQYF. In DNA form, the CDR3 reads TGCGCCAGCAGCACACGGACAGGGCCCTACGAGCAGTACTTC.

The chain uses TRBV5-4 and TRBJ2-2; TRBD1 is a possible D gene (6 bases). V lost 4 bases and J 7 bases, leaving 17 bases between the germline ends. Germline CDR1 reads SGHNT; CDR2 reads YYREEE (reference sequence). The CDR3 runs 15 residues. The CDR3 loop reads CASSPRDKTNGELFF. CDR3 in DNA: TGTGCCAGCAGCCCCCGGGACAAGACGAACGGGGAGCTGTTTTTT.

The chain employs TRBV19 and TRBJ2-5; 11 bases map to TRBD1. Losses at the gene ends were 6 bases for V and 4 bases for J; bases not matched to a gene: 4. The CDR3 totals 14 residues. CDR1 and CDR2 from the germline V gene are LNHDA and SQIVND (reference sequence). CDR3 DNA: TGTGCCAGTAGCCGGACAGGGGGCTCAGAGACCCAGTACTTC. Translated: CASSRTGGSETQYF.

The V gene is TRBV2, the J gene TRBJ1-2; D not certain. The CDR3 consists of 17 residues. CDR1 and CDR2 from the germline V gene are SNHLY and FYNNEI. The V gene lost 4 bases and the J gene lost 8 bases, with 26 bases spanning the gap. The CDR3: CASSGLGFRGLGRGYTF. Here the CDR3 DNA reads TGTGCCAGCAGTGGTCTTGGGTTCAGAGGGCTCGGGAGGGGCTACACCTTC.

V is TRBV30 and J is TRBJ2-7; D might be TRBD1 (6 bases). The germline V and J ends were trimmed by 5 bases and 3 bases, with 11 bases remaining between them. Germline V gene data show CDR1 as GTSNPN and CDR2 as SVGIG (reference sequence). This CDR3 comprises 12 residues. CDR3 sequence (DNA): TGTGCCTGGCGGACAGAAAACTACGAGCAGTACTTC. Its translation: CAWRTENYEQYF.

The chain combines TRBV6-6 with TRBJ2-1; 13 positions agree with TRBD2. CDR1 is MNHNY, CDR2 SVGAGI, per germline (reference sequence). This CDR3 has 16 amino acids. Trimming at V came to 2 bases and at J to 5 bases, leaving 3 bases not matched to a gene. The CDR3 is CASSYPGLAGHNEQFF. Written as DNA, the CDR3 is TGTGCCAGCAGTTACCCGGGACTAGCGGGGCACAATGAGCAGTTCTTC.

This clone appeared a few times. This chain's CDR3 is CASSAGISGANVLTF. The CDR3 nucleotides are TGTGCCAGCAGTGCAGGGATCTCTGGGGCCAACGTCCTGACTTTC. The gene calls are TRBV6-1 and TRBJ2-6; TRBD1 is a possible D gene (5 bases). This CDR3 has 15 amino acids. The ends were cut back, 4 bases at V and 0 bases at J, with 7 bases in the middle. The V gene's germline CDR1 is MNHNS and CDR2 SASEGT.

This clone came up a few times. This sequence joins TRBV6-6 and TRBJ1-2, with unresolved D. Germline V lookup: CDR1 MNHNY, CDR2 SVGAGI (reference sequence). The CDR3 has 13 residues. Trimming left V 5 bases short and J 8 bases short, with 15 bases between. DNA of the CDR3: TGTGCCAGCAGTAGGAGGGTAGAGGAGGGCTACACCTTC. This gives the protein CASSRRVEEGYTF.

This clone was seen more than once but under ten times. The V and J genes are TRBV29-1 and TRBJ2-3; 10 bases agree with TRBD2. CDR1 is SQVTM, CDR2 ANQGSEA, per germline. V was clipped by 6 bases and J by 5 bases; unmatched bases: 8. The CDR3 sequence is 14 residues long. CDR3 in amino acids: CSVYLTSGLDTQYF. The DNA for the CDR3 is TGCAGCGTCTATCTGACTAGCGGGTTAGATACGCAGTATTTT.

The chain has TRBV11-2 and TRBJ1-2, with 9 nucleotides matching TRBD1. The CDR3 is 16 amino acids. The V segment lost 5 bases and the J segment 2 bases; nucleotides outside the gene matches: 9. Germline CDR1 and CDR2: SGHAT and FQNNGV. Here the CDR3 DNA reads TGTGCCAGCAGCACCATTCGGACAGGGGACAACTATGGCTACACCTTC. Protein: CASSTIRTGDNYGYTF.

With respect to this clone: At one boundary the junction diverges from the germline segment, which might be a read error. V and J are TRBV7-9 and TRBJ2-3; D may be TRBD2 (6 bases). Germline CDR1 and CDR2: SEHNR and FQNEAQ (reference sequence). This CDR3 comprises 17 residues. The CDR3 DNA follows: TGTTCCAGCAGCTTAGCGCTGGGCAGACTAGGCACAGATACGCAGTATTTT. Its translation: CSSSLALGRLGTDTQYF.

This clone was seen only once. The chain carries TRBV29-1 and TRBJ1-4; a possible D gene is TRBD1 (6 bases). The germline gives CDR1 SQVTM, CDR2 ANQGSEA. V was trimmed by 4 bases and J by 0 bases, leaving 21 bases between them. CDR3 length equals 18 residues. CDR3 nucleotide sequence: TGCAGCGTTGGCGGCGGGGGCTGGGGAGATGCAACTAATGAAAAACTGTTTTTT. Translation gives CSVGGGGWGDATNEKLFF.

This chain connects TRBV25-1 to TRBJ1-1, with no clear D. The CDR3 covers 13 residues. CDR1 MGHDK and CDR2 SYGVNS come from the germline V gene. Trimming took off 6 bases at V and 5 bases at J, with 13 bases between the two ends. The CDR3 nucleotides read TGTGCCAGCAGGGCGACGGCGGGGACTGAAGCTTTCTTT. Translating gives CASRATAGTEAFF.

V gene TRBV27 combines with J gene TRBJ2-7, with D possibly matching TRBD1 (5 bases). The CDR3 is 14 residues long. Germline CDR1 and CDR2: MNHEY and SMNVEV (reference sequence). V was shortened by 6 bases and J by 0 bases, with 12 bases between the two germline ends. For the CDR3, the DNA is TGTGCCAGCAGCCCCCGACAGAGCTCCTACGAGCAGTACTTC. Protein: CASSPRQSSYEQYF.

The rearrangement uses TRBV6-1 and TRBJ1-6, with 9 bases matching TRBD1. J gave up 8 bases and V 0 bases, and 5 bases lay outside the gene matches. The CDR3 covers 16 residues. In germline, CDR1 is MNHNS, CDR2 SASEGT. As DNA, the CDR3 is TGTGCCAGCAGTGAAGCGGGACAGGGCCGGCATTCACCCCTCCACTTT. Translation: CASSEAGQGRHSPLHF.

The chain has TRBV7-2 and TRBJ2-7; 7 bases line up with TRBD2. The CDR3 consists of 14 residues. The germline V gene encodes CDR1 SGHTA and CDR2 FQGNSA. J was trimmed by 2 bases and V by 4 bases; bases with no gene match: 5. CDR3 DNA: TGTGCCAGCAGCTCACCGGGGGGTACCTACGAGCAGTACTTC. This gives the protein CASSSPGGTYEQYF.

This rearrangement joins TRBV1 to TRBJ2-7; the DNA was not compared with TRBD1, the D call given in the table. TRBV1 is deemed a pseudogene. This CDR3 spans 14 amino acids. The CDR3 DNA is TGCACCAGCAGCCATGAACCCGACAGTTACGAGCAGTACTTC. It specifies CTSSHEPDSYEQYF.

J is TRBJ1-2 and V is TRBV5-4; D is undetermined. Trimming shortened V by 4 bases and J by 0 bases, and 16 bases separated the two germline ends. The CDR3 covers 16 residues. Germline V gene sequence: CDR1 SGHNT, CDR2 YYREEE (reference sequence). The CDR3: CASSPGEPTTNYGYTF. For the CDR3, the DNA is TGTGCCAGCAGCCCCGGGGAACCGACCACTAACTATGGCTACACCTTC.

The chain employs TRBV19 and TRBJ2-7; 9 nucleotides align to TRBD1. Trimming cost V 5 bases and J 3 bases; bases outside gene matches: 5. This CDR3 has 14 residues. Germline lookup yields CDR1 LNHDA and CDR2 SQIVND (reference sequence). The chain's CDR3 is CASSEQGAGYEQYF. The CDR3 DNA reads TGTGCCAGTAGTGAACAGGGGGCCGGCTACGAGCAGTACTTC.

The chain uses TRBV5-4 and TRBJ2-6; D might be TRBD1 (5 bases). Germline-derived CDR1 and CDR2 are SGHNT and YYREEE (reference sequence). Trimming cost V 3 bases and J 2 bases, with 12 bases left between them. The CDR3 extends over 16 amino acids. The CDR3: CASSSTPGTGANVLTF. CDR3 nucleotides: TGTGCCAGCAGCTCTACCCCAGGGACTGGGGCCAACGTCCTGACTTTC.

The chain uses TRBV7-3 and TRBJ1-2; 9 positions agree with TRBD1. Germline V CDR1 and CDR2: SGHTA, FQGTGA. V lost 4 bases and J lost 6; bases outside the gene matches: 3. The CDR3 length is 13 residues. Here the CDR3 DNA reads TGTGCCAGCAGCTCCGGACAGGGGAATGGCTACACCTTC. It specifies CASSSGQGNGYTF.

The chain uses TRBV4-1 and TRBJ2-3; no definite D call. V was cut by 3 bases and J by 1 base, with 5 bases left in between. The CDR3 length is 13 residues. From germline, CDR1 is MGHRA and CDR2 YSYEKL. This CDR3 is CASSQPGTDTQYF. The CDR3 DNA sequence: TGCGCCAGCAGCCAGCCGGGCACAGATACGCAGTATTTT.

Only a few counts were recorded for this clone. The gene calls are TRBV30 and TRBJ1-1, with D perhaps TRBD1 (5 bases). The V and J ends lost 3 bases and 4 bases respectively, with 12 bases between them. Germline loops: CDR1 GTSNPN, CDR2 SVGIG (reference sequence). This CDR3 spans 13 amino acids. CDR3 region: CAWSRDSFTEAFF. CDR3 coding DNA: TGTGCCTGGAGCAGGGATAGCTTCACTGAAGCTTTCTTT. The variable domain in full, completed from reference TRBV30 and TRBJ1-1, reads SQTIHQWPATLVQPVGSPLSLECTVEGTSNPNLYWYRQAAGRGLQLLFYSVGIGQISSEVPQNLSASRPQDRQFILSSKKLLLSDSGFYLCAWSRDSFTEAFFGQGTRLTVV.

The chain couples TRBV7-6 to TRBJ2-1; 12 bases agree with TRBD2. Germline CDR1 is SGHVS and CDR2 is FNYEAQ. V trimming: 5 bases; J trimming: 7 bases; junction bases outside the gene matches: 15. The CDR3 totals 18 residues. This CDR3 is CASSAGLAGILLWNEQFF. The CDR3 nucleotides read TGTGCCAGCAGCGCCGGACTAGCGGGGATATTACTTTGGAATGAGCAGTTCTTC.

This clone was found a few times. The chain recombines TRBV27 with TRBJ2-3; no clear D. The CDR3 length is 13 residues. Trimming removed 3 bases at V and 4 bases at J, with 8 bases between. CDR1 MNHEY and CDR2 SMNVEV come from the germline V gene (reference sequence). Written as DNA, the CDR3 is TGTGCCAGCAGTTTTTCAGGATCAGATACGCAGTATTTT. It translates to CASSFSGSDTQYF.

The chain has TRBV14 and TRBJ2-7; D call uncertain. The germline V gene encodes CDR1 SGHDN and CDR2 FVKESK. The V gene lost 2 bases and the J gene lost 3 bases, with 5 bases spanning the gap. This CDR3 is 12 amino acids long. The chain's CDR3 is CASSQYSYEQYF. CDR3 nucleotide sequence: TGTGCCAGCAGCCAATATAGCTACGAGCAGTACTTC.

This rearrangement joins TRBV9 to TRBJ2-1, with D perhaps matching TRBD2 (5 bases). The germline V gene has CDR1 SGDLS and CDR2 YYNGEE. This CDR3 has 15 amino acids. Trimming stripped 3 bases from V and 4 bases from J, with 14 bases between. CDR3: CASSASPTGYNEQFF. The CDR3 DNA sequence: TGTGCCAGCAGCGCCTCCCCGACGGGATACAATGAGCAGTTCTTC. Using reference TRBV9 and TRBJ2-1 for the parts outside the CDR3, the full variable domain is DSGVTQTPKHLITATGQRVTLRCSPRSGDLSVYWYQQSLDQGLQFLIQYYNGEERAKGNILERFSAQQFPDLHSELNLSSLELGDSALYFCASSASPTGYNEQFFGPGTRLTVL.

The chain links TRBV11-2 to TRBJ1-1; D is uncertain. Germline V gene lookup returns CDR1 SGHAT and CDR2 FQNNGV. V was shortened by 5 bases and J by 1 base, with 17 bases between the two germline ends. This CDR3 is built from 16 residues. CDR3 DNA sequence: TGTGCCAGCAGCCCCTTCCCGAGGGTTGGGAACACTGAAGCTTTCTTT. Encoded protein: CASSPFPRVGNTEAFF.